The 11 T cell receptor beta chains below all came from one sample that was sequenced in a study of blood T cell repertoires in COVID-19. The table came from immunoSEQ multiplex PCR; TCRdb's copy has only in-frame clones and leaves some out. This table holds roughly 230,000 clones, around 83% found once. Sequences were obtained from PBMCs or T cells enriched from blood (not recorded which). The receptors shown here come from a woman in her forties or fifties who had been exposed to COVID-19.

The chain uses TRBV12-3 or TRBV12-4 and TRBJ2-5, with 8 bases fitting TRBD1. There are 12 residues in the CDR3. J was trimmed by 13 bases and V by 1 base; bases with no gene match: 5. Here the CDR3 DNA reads TGTGCCAGCAGTTTAGGTCCCACAGGGGGGTACTTC. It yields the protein CASSLGPTGGYF.

This CDR3 is CASSPPASTGNIQYF. The CDR3 bases are TGTGCCAGCTCACCACCGGCATCCACAGGAAACATTCAGTACTTC. V and J are TRBV18 and TRBJ2-4; D is possibly TRBD1 (5 bases). CDR3 length equals 15 residues. The germline V and J ends were trimmed by 0 bases and 6 bases, with 12 bases remaining between them. Germline lookup yields CDR1 KGHSH and CDR2 LQKENI.

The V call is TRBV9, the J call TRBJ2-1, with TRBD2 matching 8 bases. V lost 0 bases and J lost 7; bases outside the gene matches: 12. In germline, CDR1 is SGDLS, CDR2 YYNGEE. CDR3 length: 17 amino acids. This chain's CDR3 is CASSVGGGRTSPNEQFF. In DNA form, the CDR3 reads TGTGCCAGCAGCGTAGGGGGGGGCAGGACTAGCCCGAATGAGCAGTTCTTC.

The CDR3 DNA sequence: TGTGCCAGCAGTGATAATGTAGGGGATACAGGGTCAAACACTGAAGCTTTCTTT. It yields the protein CASSDNVGDTGSNTEAFF. The chain employs TRBV2 and TRBJ1-1; TRBD1 might be the D (6 bases). The CDR3 sequence is 18 residues long. Trimming removed 3 bases from V and 2 bases from J, with 22 bases in between. Germline CDR1 SNHLY, CDR2 FYNNEI.

CDR3 sequence (DNA): TGTGCCAGCAGCTTAGAGGCCGGGACAGTTTACGAGCAGTACTTC. Its translation is CASSLEAGTVYEQYF. The chain recombines TRBV7-2 with TRBJ2-7, with 7 bases fitting TRBD1. CDR1 SGHTA and CDR2 FQGNSA come from the germline V gene. The CDR3 has 15 amino acids. Unmatched junction bases numbered 7, after V lost 1 base and J lost 4 bases.

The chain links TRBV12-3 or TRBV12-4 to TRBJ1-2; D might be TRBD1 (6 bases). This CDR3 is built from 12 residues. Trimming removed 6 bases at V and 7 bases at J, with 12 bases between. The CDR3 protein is CASRRQASGYTF. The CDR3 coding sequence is TGTGCCAGCAGACGACAGGCGTCTGGCTACACCTTC.

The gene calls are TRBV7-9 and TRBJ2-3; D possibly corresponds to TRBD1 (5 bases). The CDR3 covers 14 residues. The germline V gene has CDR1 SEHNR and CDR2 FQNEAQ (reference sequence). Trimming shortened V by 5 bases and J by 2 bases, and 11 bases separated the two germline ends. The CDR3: CASSTRGFTDTQYF. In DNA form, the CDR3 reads TGTGCCAGCAGCACAAGGGGATTCACAGATACGCAGTATTTT.

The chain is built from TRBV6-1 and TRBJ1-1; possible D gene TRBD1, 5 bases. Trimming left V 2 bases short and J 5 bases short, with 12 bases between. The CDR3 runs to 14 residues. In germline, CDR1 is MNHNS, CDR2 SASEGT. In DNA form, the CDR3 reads TGTGCCAGCAGTGAAACAGGAGTTTGGACTGAAGCTTTCTTT. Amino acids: CASSETGVWTEAFF.

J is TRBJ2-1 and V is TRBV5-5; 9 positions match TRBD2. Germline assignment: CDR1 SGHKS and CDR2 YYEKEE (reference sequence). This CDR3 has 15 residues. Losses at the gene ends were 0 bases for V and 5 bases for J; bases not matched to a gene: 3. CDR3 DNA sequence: TGTGCCAGCAGCTTGGAGCTAGCGGGGAACAATGAGCAGTTCTTC. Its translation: CASSLELAGNNEQFF.

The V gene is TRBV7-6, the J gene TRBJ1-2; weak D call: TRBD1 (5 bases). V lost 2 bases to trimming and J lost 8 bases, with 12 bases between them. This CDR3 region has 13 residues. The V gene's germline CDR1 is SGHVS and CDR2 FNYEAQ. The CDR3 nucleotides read TGTGCCAGCAGCTTAAGAGCAGGGCGCGGCTACACCTTC. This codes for CASSLRAGRGYTF.

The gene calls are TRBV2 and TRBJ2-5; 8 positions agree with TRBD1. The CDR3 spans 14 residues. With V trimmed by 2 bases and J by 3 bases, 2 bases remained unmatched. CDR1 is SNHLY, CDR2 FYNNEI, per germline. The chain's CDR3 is CASSEQQGEETQYF. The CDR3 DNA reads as TGTGCCAGCAGTGAACAACAGGGGGAAGAGACCCAGTACTTC.